The entry below describes one T cell receptor beta chain. What it recognizes is unknown. TCRdb used MiXCR to reprocess the reads, holding one entry per CDR3 protein. The sample yields tens of thousands of distinct CDR3 sequences, approximately 20% seen once. V shed 5 bases and J 4 bases; nucleotides not matched to a gene: 6. Germline values: CDR1 SGHVS, CDR2 FQNEAQ. This CDR3 region has 16 residues. The data are from a study of T cell repertoires in cytomegalovirus infection. About the study: Well-studied HLA-B-restricted CMV epitopes were used in the study alongside recently identified HLA-C-restricted ones.

The TCR sequence derives from a human donor in good health (CMV status not recorded). Some clones in this sample may be carry-over from other donors' samples. The sequences come from CD8+ T cells from cultured PBMCs, collected from culture after CMV antigen stimulation. This chain joins TRBV7-8 and TRBJ2-6; 9 bases align to TRBD2. This chain's CDR3 is CASSPRGGEGANVLTF. The DNA for the CDR3 is TGTGCCAGCAGCCCGCGGGGGGGCGAAGGGGCCAACGTCCTGACTTTC.